A selection of T cell receptor beta chains follows, all from one sample in a study of beta chain features in type 1 diabetes. Profiling relied on immunoSEQ multiplex PCR, and the TCRdb table lists in-frame clones only, not all of them. The sample lists hundreds of thousands of clones, over 25% seen once, with almost 0.065% in the top ten. The specimen sequenced was naive CD4+ T cells from blood. The receptors here all came from a man aged 18 to 30 in good health. Both conserved end residues are part of each CDR3. The order of the fields is clone size, J gene, CDR3 length, V gene, D gene, CDR3 protein, CDR3 DNA. D genes are given only for firm matches. Rows give clone size only sometimes, using once, few, many, or a class for an expanded clone.

clone_size: few
j_call: TRBJ2-1
cdr3_length: 13
v_call: TRBV29-1
d_call: TRBD1
cdr3_aa: CSVQGASYNEQFF
cdr3_nt: TGCAGCGTGCAGGGGGCCTCCTACAATGAGCAGTTCTTC

clone_size: NA
j_call: TRBJ2-7
cdr3_length: 13
v_call: TRBV6-5
d_call: NA
cdr3_aa: CASSTRDRRAQYF
cdr3_nt: TGTGCCAGCAGTACCCGGGACCGGCGGGCGCAGTACTTC

clone_size: few
j_call: TRBJ2-1
cdr3_length: 18
v_call: TRBV30
d_call: TRBD2
cdr3_aa: CAWSLLTSGRASYNEQFF
cdr3_nt: TGTGCCTGGAGCCTCTTGACTAGCGGGAGAGCCTCTTACAATGAGCAGTTCTTC

clone_size: NA
j_call: TRBJ2-1
cdr3_length: 12
v_call: TRBV28
d_call: NA
cdr3_aa: CVSRDSWNEQFF
cdr3_nt: TGTGTCAGCCGCGATAGTTGGAATGAGCAGTTCTTC

clone_size: NA
j_call: TRBJ2-5
cdr3_length: 14
v_call: TRBV9
d_call: NA
cdr3_aa: CASSPGPGAETQYF
cdr3_nt: TGTGCCAGCAGCCCTGGACCGGGGGCCGAGACCCAGTACTTC

clone_size: NA
j_call: TRBJ2-6
cdr3_length: 17
v_call: TRBV18
d_call: NA
cdr3_aa: CASSPRTGFQSANVLTF
cdr3_nt: TGTGCCAGCTCACCACGTACAGGGTTCCAGAGTGCCAACGTCCTGACTTTC

clone_size: NA
j_call: TRBJ1-5
cdr3_length: 15
v_call: TRBV4-2
d_call: NA
cdr3_aa: CASSQDGQFNQPQHF
cdr3_nt: TGTGCCAGCAGCCAAGATGGCCAATTCAATCAGCCCCAGCATTTT

clone_size: NA
j_call: TRBJ2-1
cdr3_length: 13
v_call: TRBV14
d_call: NA
cdr3_aa: CASSLHLAIEQFF
cdr3_nt: TGTGCCAGCAGTCTCCATCTAGCCATTGAGCAGTTCTTC

clone_size: NA
j_call: TRBJ1-5
cdr3_length: 13
v_call: TRBV28
d_call: NA
cdr3_aa: CASSRDSNQPQHF
cdr3_nt: TGTGCCAGCAGCAGAGATAGCAATCAGCCCCAGCATTTT

clone_size: few
j_call: TRBJ2-5
cdr3_length: 16
v_call: TRBV28
d_call: TRBD1
cdr3_aa: CASSLSRGQGWETQYF
cdr3_nt: TGTGCCAGCAGTTTATCGAGGGGACAGGGGTGGGAGACCCAGTACTTC

clone_size: NA
j_call: TRBJ2-2
cdr3_length: 16
v_call: TRBV5-1
d_call: TRBD1
cdr3_aa: CASSFPDRGDTGELFF
cdr3_nt: TGCGCCAGCAGCTTCCCGGACAGGGGAGATACCGGGGAGCTGTTTTTT

clone_size: few
j_call: TRBJ2-3
cdr3_length: 15
v_call: TRBV30
d_call: TRBD2
cdr3_aa: CAWSVRRGGTDTQYF
cdr3_nt: TGTGCCTGGAGTGTACGCCGGGGGGGCACAGATACGCAGTATTTT

clone_size: NA
j_call: TRBJ2-7
cdr3_length: 15
v_call: TRBV7-2
d_call: NA
cdr3_aa: CASSRGQSTSYEQYF
cdr3_nt: TGTGCCAGCAGCCGAGGGCAGTCCACCTCCTACGAGCAGTACTTC

clone_size: NA
j_call: TRBJ2-7
cdr3_length: 13
v_call: TRBV29-1
d_call: TRBD1
cdr3_aa: CSVWGQETYEQYF
cdr3_nt: TGCAGCGTGTGGGGACAGGAGACCTACGAGCAGTACTTC

clone_size: NA
j_call: TRBJ2-5
cdr3_length: 11
v_call: TRBV20-1
d_call: NA
cdr3_aa: CSAEIEETQYF
cdr3_nt: TGCAGTGCTGAGATAGAAGAGACCCAGTACTTC

clone_size: NA
j_call: TRBJ2-7
cdr3_length: 14
v_call: TRBV7-9
d_call: NA
cdr3_aa: CASSLEYTSYEQYF
cdr3_nt: TGTGCCAGCAGCTTAGAGTACACCTCCTACGAGCAGTACTTC

clone_size: few
j_call: TRBJ2-3
cdr3_length: 12
v_call: TRBV28
d_call: NA
cdr3_aa: CASRTVPDTQYF
cdr3_nt: TGTGCCAGCAGGACAGTCCCAGATACGCAGTATTTT

clone_size: NA
j_call: TRBJ1-5
cdr3_length: 13
v_call: TRBV30
d_call: NA
cdr3_aa: CAWGPRGNQPQHF
cdr3_nt: TGTGCCTGGGGGCCCCGGGGCAATCAGCCCCAGCATTTT

clone_size: few
j_call: TRBJ2-4
cdr3_length: 16
v_call: TRBV7-2
d_call: NA
cdr3_aa: CASSLAGEVAKNIQYF
cdr3_nt: TGTGCCAGCAGCTTGGCAGGGGAGGTAGCCAAAAACATTCAGTACTTC

clone_size: few
j_call: TRBJ2-5
cdr3_length: 15
v_call: TRBV9
d_call: NA
cdr3_aa: CASSVGIREQETQYF
cdr3_nt: TGTGCCAGCAGCGTAGGGATCCGGGAACAAGAGACCCAGTACTTC

clone_size: NA
j_call: TRBJ2-3
cdr3_length: 17
v_call: TRBV7-9
d_call: TRBD2
cdr3_aa: CASSPAGTSGPTDTQYF
cdr3_nt: TGTGCCAGCAGCCCAGCCGGGACTAGCGGACCCACAGATACGCAGTATTTT

clone_size: NA
j_call: TRBJ2-5
cdr3_length: 16
v_call: TRBV7-9
d_call: TRBD2
cdr3_aa: CASSLDTSGSSETQYF
cdr3_nt: TGTGCCAGCAGCTTAGATACTAGCGGGAGTTCAGAGACCCAGTACTTC

clone_size: NA
j_call: TRBJ2-7
cdr3_length: 14
v_call: TRBV19
d_call: TRBD1
cdr3_aa: CASTLGTGPYEQYF
cdr3_nt: TGTGCCAGTACTTTGGGGACAGGACCCTACGAGCAGTACTTC

clone_size: few
j_call: TRBJ2-2
cdr3_length: 13
v_call: TRBV2
d_call: NA
cdr3_aa: CASSEGYTGELFF
cdr3_nt: TGTGCCAGCAGTGAAGGATACACCGGGGAGCTGTTTTTT

clone_size: NA
j_call: TRBJ2-2
cdr3_length: 15
v_call: TRBV5-1
d_call: TRBD2
cdr3_aa: CASSASGSSAGELFF
cdr3_nt: TGCGCCAGCAGCGCTAGCGGGAGTAGCGCCGGGGAGCTGTTTTTT

clone_size: NA
j_call: TRBJ2-7
cdr3_length: 14
v_call: TRBV7-9
d_call: NA
cdr3_aa: CASSLLTSEGEQYF
cdr3_nt: TGTGCCAGCAGCTTACTAACGTCGGAGGGCGAGCAGTACTTC

clone_size: few
j_call: TRBJ2-3
cdr3_length: 15
v_call: TRBV19
d_call: TRBD2
cdr3_aa: CASTPSGTSVAVQYF
cdr3_nt: TGTGCCAGTACCCCGTCCGGGACTAGCGTTGCAGTGCAGTATTTT

clone_size: NA
j_call: TRBJ1-2
cdr3_length: 12
v_call: TRBV7-2
d_call: NA
cdr3_aa: CASSLGSYGYTF
cdr3_nt: TGTGCCAGCAGCTTGGGGAGCTATGGCTACACCTTC

clone_size: NA
j_call: TRBJ2-5
cdr3_length: 16
v_call: TRBV25-1
d_call: TRBD2
cdr3_aa: CASSDGSGRPQETQYF
cdr3_nt: TGTGCCAGCAGTGATGGTAGCGGGAGACCCCAAGAGACCCAGTACTTC

clone_size: few
j_call: TRBJ1-5
cdr3_length: 13
v_call: TRBV7-2
d_call: NA
cdr3_aa: CASSPAPDKPQHF
cdr3_nt: TGTGCCAGCAGCCCGGCCCCGGACAAACCCCAGCATTTT

clone_size: NA
j_call: TRBJ2-3
cdr3_length: 16
v_call: TRBV10-3
d_call: TRBD2
cdr3_aa: CAISKWGLGSTDTQYF
cdr3_nt: TGTGCCATCTCGAAGTGGGGACTAGGAAGCACAGATACGCAGTATTTT

clone_size: NA
j_call: TRBJ2-1
cdr3_length: 13
v_call: TRBV2
d_call: NA
cdr3_aa: CASKLGANNEQFF
cdr3_nt: TGTGCCAGCAAACTTGGGGCTAACAATGAGCAGTTCTTC

clone_size: NA
j_call: TRBJ2-3
cdr3_length: 14
v_call: TRBV9
d_call: TRBD1
cdr3_aa: CASSVGQGSDTQYF
cdr3_nt: TGTGCCAGCAGCGTGGGACAGGGGTCCGATACGCAGTATTTT

clone_size: NA
j_call: TRBJ2-4
cdr3_length: 16
v_call: TRBV4-1
d_call: TRBD2
cdr3_aa: CASSQVGAGGKNIQYF
cdr3_nt: TGCGCCAGCAGCCAAGTGGGCGCGGGGGGAAAAAACATTCAGTACTTC

clone_size: NA
j_call: TRBJ2-1
cdr3_length: 13
v_call: TRBV6-1
d_call: NA
cdr3_aa: CASSTQRGNEQFF
cdr3_nt: TGTGCCAGCAGTACCCAGAGAGGAAATGAGCAGTTCTTC

clone_size: few
j_call: TRBJ2-3
cdr3_length: 15
v_call: TRBV18
d_call: TRBD1
cdr3_aa: CASSLRDREADTQYF
cdr3_nt: TGTGCCAGCTCACTTCGGGACAGGGAGGCAGATACGCAGTATTTT

clone_size: NA
j_call: TRBJ1-2
cdr3_length: 14
v_call: TRBV29-1
d_call: TRBD1
cdr3_aa: CSVERTGDQNGYTF
cdr3_nt: TGCAGCGTTGAAAGGACAGGGGATCAAAATGGCTACACCTTC

clone_size: NA
j_call: TRBJ2-5
cdr3_length: 13
v_call: TRBV30
d_call: NA
cdr3_aa: CAWSTGGKETQYF
cdr3_nt: TGTGCCTGGAGTACTGGCGGAAAAGAGACCCAGTACTTC